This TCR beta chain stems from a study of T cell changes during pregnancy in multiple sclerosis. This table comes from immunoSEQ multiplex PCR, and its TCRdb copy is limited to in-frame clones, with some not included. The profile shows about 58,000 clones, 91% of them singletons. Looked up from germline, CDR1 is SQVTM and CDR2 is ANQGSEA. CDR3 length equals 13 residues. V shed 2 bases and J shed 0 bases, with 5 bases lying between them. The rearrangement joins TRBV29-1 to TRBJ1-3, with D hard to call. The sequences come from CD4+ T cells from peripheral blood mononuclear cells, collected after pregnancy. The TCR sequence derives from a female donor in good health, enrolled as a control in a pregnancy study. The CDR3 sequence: CSVEKASGNTIYF. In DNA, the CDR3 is TGCAGCGTTGAAAAAGCCTCTGGAAACACCATATATTTT.